Below, 4 T cell receptor beta chains from the same sample are listed, as sequenced in a study of neoadjuvant anti-PD-1 for oral cavity cancer. TCRdb's table, derived via immunoSEQ multiplex PCR, lists solely in-frame clones and lacks some. The top ten hold less than 20% of the sample, which has tens of thousands of clones, less than 35% seen once. Regarding time point: after neoadjuvant nivolumab, at surgical resection. Specimen: tumor tissue, collected after nivolumab (anti-PD-1) treatment. The receptors stem from a person aged 35-80 years with oral cavity squamous cell carcinoma.

This clone was seen once. The chain combines TRBV15 with TRBJ2-7, with D hard to call. Between the trimmed V and J ends, which lost 0 bases and 0 bases, there was a span of 3 bases. Germline CDR1 reads LNHNV; CDR2 reads YYDKDF (reference sequence). The CDR3 covers 13 residues. The CDR3 nucleotides read TGTGCCACCAGCAGAGACCCCTCCTACGAGCAGTACTTC. This sequence encodes CATSRDPSYEQYF. The variable domain in full, with the rest retrieved from reference TRBV15 and TRBJ2-7, is DAMVIQNPRYQVTQFGKPVTLSCSQTLNHNVMYWYQQKSSQAPKLLFHYYDKDFNNEADTPDNFQSRRPNTSFCFLDIRSPGLGDTAMYLCATSRDPSYEQYFGPGTRLTVT.

V and J are TRBV18 and TRBJ1-5, with D possibly matching TRBD1 (6 bases). Germline CDR1 and CDR2: KGHSH and LQKENI. The V gene lost 6 bases and the J gene lost 6 bases, with 15 bases spanning the gap. The CDR3 is 14 residues long. CDR3 residues: CASSPLGGRQPQHF. In nucleotides, the CDR3 is TGTGCCAGCTCCCCCTTGGGGGGCCGTCAGCCCCAGCATTTT.

The chain recombines TRBV19 with TRBJ2-2; 7 bases are shared with TRBD1. CDR3 length: 14 amino acids. After removal of 3 bases from V and 4 bases from J, the junction contained 2 bases not matched to a gene. Germline V gene lookup returns CDR1 LNHDA and CDR2 SQIVND (reference sequence). The CDR3 region is CASSMYRGTGELFF. The CDR3 DNA is TGTGCCAGTAGTATGTACAGGGGCACCGGGGAGCTGTTTTTT.

V and J are TRBV4-1 and TRBJ2-1; either TRBD1 or TRBD2 may supply D (5 bases each). Trimming took 4 bases from V and 0 from J, leaving 19 bases between them. The V gene's germline CDR1 is MGHRA and CDR2 YSYEKL. This CDR3 region has 18 residues. DNA of the CDR3: TGCGCCAGCAGCCCCGGGGCGCAGGCGGGTAGCTCCTACAATGAGCAGTTCTTC. Residues: CASSPGAQAGSSYNEQFF.